Presented here are 24 T cell receptor beta chains from one specimen sequenced in a study of cytomegalovirus exposure and HLA in healthy donors. In the PCR, 60 Vbeta and 13 Jbeta primers were used. Here immunoSEQ multiplex PCR was the method, and the copy in TCRdb shows in-frame clones only, minus some. The sample table sets out more than 45,000 clones. Sequencing used PBMCs. The origin of the receptors is a male donor in good health and CMV-seronegative.

The chain is built from TRBV5-4 and TRBJ1-1, with 9 bases aligning to TRBD1. The V gene's germline CDR1 is SGHNT and CDR2 YYREEE (reference sequence). J gave up 5 bases and V 0 bases, and 5 bases lay outside the gene matches. This CDR3 has 15 amino acids. The CDR3 DNA follows: TGTGCCAGCAGCTTGGACAAGACAGGGGGGACTGAAGCTTTCTTT. Amino acid sequence: CASSLDKTGGTEAFF.

Concerning this clone: The DNA is omitted, as the CDR3 cannot be located on it reliably, and the CDR3 follows TCRdb's listing. The rearrangement joins TRBV5-1 to TRBJ2-5; no check of the table's D call, TRBD1, against the DNA was made. The CDR3 contains 16 residues when both ends are counted. Germline V gene lookup returns CDR1 SGHRS and CDR2 YFSETQ. The CDR3 sequence is CASSLLGQGFLETQYF.

This sequence joins TRBV28 and TRBJ1-1, with a tentative D call TRBD1 (6 bases). CDR3 size: 15 residues. The germline V gene has CDR1 MDHEN and CDR2 SYDVKM. V lost 6 bases and J lost 1, with 15 bases in between. The CDR3 nucleotides read TGTGCCAGCAGCCTAGAGGGGGATACGAACACTGAAGCTTTCTTT. This encodes CASSLEGDTNTEAFF.

The chain employs TRBV2 and TRBJ2-5, with 12 bases matching TRBD1. Trimming took 5 bases from V and 5 from J; bases not matched to a gene: 6. This CDR3 is 15 amino acids long. In germline, CDR1 is SNHLY, CDR2 FYNNEI. The CDR3 coding sequence is TGTGCCAGCAGTTTTGGGACAGGGGGCTCGGAGACCCAGTACTTC. Translation gives CASSFGTGGSETQYF.

This sequence joins TRBV18 and TRBJ2-7; 13 bases fit TRBD2. This CDR3 comprises 18 residues. Trimming at V came to 3 bases and at J to 7 bases, leaving 15 bases not matched to a gene. The V gene's germline CDR1 is KGHSH and CDR2 LQKENI. The CDR3 DNA sequence: TGTGCCAGCTCACCTCTACCTCCAACTAGCGGGAGGGCGGGAGAGCAGTACTTC. It specifies CASSPLPPTSGRAGEQYF. Looking up the rest from reference TRBV18 and TRBJ2-7 gives the full variable domain: NAGVMQNPRHLVRRRGQEARLRCSPMKGHSHVYWYRQLPEEGLKFMVYLQKENIIDESGMPKERFSAEFPKEGPSILRIQQVVRGDSAAYFCASSPLPPTSGRAGEQYFGPGTRLTVT.

The chain uses TRBV19 and TRBJ2-7, with 8 bases lining up with TRBD1. The V and J ends lost 4 bases and 4 bases, in that order; junction bases with no gene match: 9. Per the germline V gene, CDR1 is LNHDA and CDR2 is SQIVND (reference sequence). This CDR3 has 15 amino acids. The CDR3 is CASSTGSGGAYEQYF. Here the CDR3 DNA reads TGTGCCAGTAGTACAGGATCAGGGGGCGCTTACGAGCAGTACTTC.

The rearrangement uses TRBV4-1 and TRBJ2-5; 11 bases agree with TRBD2. Germline values: CDR1 MGHRA, CDR2 YSYEKL. The length of the CDR3 is 16 residues. V gave up 2 bases and J gave up 1 base; unmatched junction bases: 3. The CDR3 protein is CASSQLAGGFQETQYF. For the CDR3, the DNA is TGCGCCAGCAGCCAACTAGCGGGAGGTTTCCAAGAGACCCAGTACTTC.

The chain links TRBV9 to TRBJ2-7; D is perhaps TRBD2 (5 bases). Germline assignment: CDR1 SGDLS and CDR2 YYNGEE. V lost 4 bases, J lost 1 base, and 9 bases lay in between. This CDR3 is built from 13 residues. The CDR3 bases are TGTGCCAGCAGCCTATCGGGGTCCTACGAGCAGTACTTC. Translating it yields CASSLSGSYEQYF.

The chain combines TRBV7-6 with TRBJ1-2, with TRBD1 matching over 7 bases. CDR3 length: 15 amino acids. J gave up 4 bases and V 5 bases, and 10 bases lay outside the gene matches. Per the germline V gene, CDR1 is SGHVS and CDR2 is FNYEAQ. The CDR3 region has the DNA TGTGCCAGCAGCCCAACCCCCGCAGGGGGCTATGGCTACACCTTC. As protein: CASSPTPAGGYGYTF.

The genes are TRBV2 and TRBJ1-2, with 7 nucleotides matching TRBD1. Germline lookup yields CDR1 SNHLY and CDR2 FYNNEI. The CDR3 sequence is 14 residues long. V was pared by 4 bases and J by 6 bases, with 8 bases of the junction left unmatched. The CDR3 protein is CASSAQTGRHGYTF. In DNA form, the CDR3 reads TGTGCCAGCAGTGCCCAGACAGGGCGACATGGCTACACCTTC.

The rearrangement joins TRBV6-5 to TRBJ1-6; 8 bases line up with TRBD1. This CDR3 comprises 16 residues. V shed 4 bases and J 4 bases; nucleotides not matched to a gene: 6. Germline lookup yields CDR1 MNHEY and CDR2 SVGAGI. The CDR3 nucleotides read TGTGCCAGCAGTTCCCAGGGGGCTTTGTATAATTCACCCCTCCACTTT. This sequence encodes CASSSQGALYNSPLHF.

Remarks on this clone: In the same sample, other DNA sequences code for this CDR3. The CDR3 DNA follows: TGTGCCAGCAGCTTACCATCAGGGGAGGGAAACACCATATATTTT. Its protein is CASSLPSGEGNTIYF. This rearrangement joins TRBV7-9 to TRBJ1-3, with D possibly being TRBD1 (6 bases). The germline gives CDR1 SEHNR, CDR2 FQNEAQ (reference sequence). The germline V and J ends were trimmed by 2 bases and 4 bases, with 12 bases remaining between them. The CDR3 totals 15 residues. Full variable domain (outside the CDR3, taken from reference TRBV7-9 and TRBJ1-3): DTGVSQNPRHKITKRGQNVTFRCDPISEHNRLYWYRQTLGQGPEFLTYFQNEAQLEKSRLLSDRFSAERPKGSFSTLEIQRTEQGDSAMYLCASSLPSGEGNTIYFGEGSWLTVV.

CDR3 nucleotides: TGTGCCAGCAGTCCAACTAGAGGGAGCGCCTACGAGCAGTACTTC. It is translated as CASSPTRGSAYEQYF. V usage is TRBV7-6 and J usage is TRBJ2-7, with a tentative D call TRBD2 (5 bases). There are 15 residues in the CDR3. CDR1 and CDR2 (germline): SGHVS, FNYEAQ. The V end was cut by 6 bases, the J end by 2 bases, with 17 bases between.

The chain carries TRBV19 and TRBJ1-2; weak D call: TRBD1 (5 bases). Looked up from germline, CDR1 is LNHDA and CDR2 is SQIVND (reference sequence). CDR3 size: 15 residues. V was cut by 6 bases and J by 5 bases, with 19 bases left in between. This chain's CDR3 is CASRGNQGFGYGYTF. The CDR3 DNA follows: TGTGCCAGTAGGGGGAACCAGGGATTTGGATATGGCTACACCTTC.

This chain uses TRBV6-5 with TRBJ2-5; 7 nucleotides line up with TRBD2. Germline-derived CDR1 and CDR2 are MNHEY and SVGAGI. The CDR3 length is 13 residues. With V trimmed by 4 bases and J by 5 bases, 4 bases remained unmatched. The CDR3 bases are TGTGCCAGCAGTTTAGCGGGCTCGGAGACCCAGTACTTC. The encoded protein is CASSLAGSETQYF.

The genes are TRBV28 and TRBJ2-7; D unclear. Germline V gene lookup returns CDR1 MDHEN and CDR2 SYDVKM. V lost 4 bases, J lost 4 bases, and 14 bases lay in between. This CDR3 has 14 amino acids. CDR3 region: CASSYKGRLYEQYF. DNA for the CDR3: TGTGCCAGCAGTTATAAAGGCCGACTTTACGAGCAGTACTTC. Together with reference TRBV28 and TRBJ2-7, the CDR3 gives the full variable domain: DVKVTQSSRYLVKRTGEKVFLECVQDMDHENMFWYRQDPGLGLRLIYFSYDVKMKEKGDIPEGYSVSREKKERFSLILESASTNQTSMYLCASSYKGRLYEQYFGPGTRLTVT.

This chain connects TRBV20-1 to TRBJ2-5, with D perhaps TRBD2 (5 bases). The CDR3 runs 11 residues. Germline V gene sequence: CDR1 DFQATT, CDR2 SNEGSKA (reference sequence). The ends were cut back, 6 bases at V and 7 bases at J, with 12 bases in the middle. CDR3 in amino acids: CSASASGTQYF. As DNA, the CDR3 is TGCAGTGCGAGCGCAAGCGGGACCCAGTACTTC.

The chain combines TRBV29-1 with TRBJ2-7; TRBD1 aligns across 9 bases. Germline-derived CDR1 and CDR2 are SQVTM and ANQGSEA. The CDR3 runs 14 residues. Trimming removed 5 bases from V and 2 bases from J; junction bases left unmatched: 7. The CDR3 DNA reads as TGCAGCGTTCTCGACAGGGGGGGGCCCTACGAGCAGTACTTC. It is translated as CSVLDRGGPYEQYF.

The chain joins TRBV19 to TRBJ1-4; D may be TRBD1 (6 bases). CDR1 and CDR2 from the germline V gene are LNHDA and SQIVND (reference sequence). The V end lost 3 bases, the J end lost 2 bases, and 10 bases lay between the germline ends. The CDR3 contains 15 residues. The CDR3 coding sequence is TGTGCCAGTAGTATGCAGGGGTGGACTAATGAAAAACTGTTTTTT. Protein sequence: CASSMQGWTNEKLFF.

The J gene is TRBJ2-7, the V gene TRBV27; TRBD2 matches 9 bases. Unmatched junction bases numbered 11, after V lost 6 bases and J lost 5 bases. The CDR3 sequence is 15 residues long. Germline V gene data show CDR1 as MNHEY and CDR2 as SMNVEV (reference sequence). The CDR3 DNA sequence: TGTGCCAGCAGAGACGAAGCGGGAGGATCGGACGAGCAGTACTTC. Amino acids: CASRDEAGGSDEQYF.

The V and J genes are TRBV7-2 and TRBJ2-1; TRBD2 is a possible D gene (5 bases). Germline lookup yields CDR1 SGHTA and CDR2 FQGNSA. Between the trimmed V and J ends, which lost 0 bases and 4 bases, there was a span of 10 bases. CDR3 size: 15 residues. The CDR3 is CASSLARGLYNEQFF. CDR3 nucleotides: TGTGCCAGCAGCTTAGCTAGAGGGTTATACAATGAGCAGTTCTTC.

CDR3 nucleotide sequence: TGTGCCAGCAGCTTTCAGACAGGGTATGGCTACACCTTC. Translated: CASSFQTGYGYTF. J is TRBJ1-2 and V is TRBV7-2, with TRBD1 identical over 7 bases. Germline V gene lookup returns CDR1 SGHTA and CDR2 FQGNSA. V trimming: 3 bases; J trimming: 5 bases; junction bases outside the gene matches: 3. There are 13 residues in the CDR3.

The gene calls are TRBV6-1 and TRBJ2-4; 7 positions agree with TRBD2. V dropped 6 bases and J dropped 4; count of bases not matched to a gene: 9. This CDR3 contains 15 residues. CDR1 MNHNS and CDR2 SASEGT come from the germline V gene. In DNA, the CDR3 is TGTGCCAGCAGGGCCCTTTGGGGGGGGAAAAACATTCAGTACTTC. Amino acids: CASRALWGGKNIQYF.

The CDR3 coding sequence is TGTGCCAGCAGTGGACGACAGGGCGTGGCGACCCAGTACTTC. It is translated as CASSGRQGVATQYF. The chain is built from TRBV6-1 and TRBJ2-5, with 7 positions matching TRBD1. This CDR3 is 14 amino acids long. The V segment lost 4 bases and the J segment 7 bases; nucleotides outside the gene matches: 9. Germline V CDR1 and CDR2: MNHNS, SASEGT.